The 28 T cell receptor beta chains reported below all come from one sample, sequenced in a study of PD-L1 blockade in urothelial cancer (dated by TCRdb to about 2017). The protocol used for the library was the immunoSEQ multiplex PCR assay. Drawn from immuneACCESS, this table holds only the in-frame rearrangements with V and J called that TCRdb kept. Clones are partly lost; checked studies trace under half to an unresolved V gene and leave the rest unexplained. Within this sample are 24,000 or so clones, with 70% to 90% of them counted one time only. The top ten clones comprise 2.5% to 3.5% of the sample. The source was PBMCs, collected around atezolizumab (anti-PD-L1) treatment. These TCRs come from a man between 50 and 59 years old with urothelial cancer.

The chain carries TRBV5-5 and TRBJ1-2; the match to TRBD1 covers 7 bases. The CDR3 spans 12 residues. Per the germline V gene, CDR1 is SGHKS and CDR2 is YYEKEE (reference sequence). V gave up 5 bases and J gave up 2 bases; unmatched junction bases: 0. For the CDR3, the DNA is TGTGCCAGCAGACAGGGGAACTATGGCTACACCTTC. This codes for CASRQGNYGYTF.

V and J are TRBV5-1 and TRBJ1-3, with D perhaps matching TRBD1 (5 bases). Germline V gives CDR1 SGHRS, CDR2 YFSETQ. V lost 4 bases, J lost 2 bases, and 13 bases lay in between. The CDR3 has 15 residues. CDR3 amino acids: CASSPAGQTGNTIYF. The CDR3 DNA is TGCGCCAGCAGCCCTGCAGGGCAGACTGGAAACACCATATATTTT.

The CDR3 DNA is TGTGCCAGCAGTTTTAGCGGGACAGCGTTCCCGGAGACCCAGTACTTC. It translates to CASSFSGTAFPETQYF. The chain links TRBV27 to TRBJ2-5; perhaps TRBD2 as D (8 bases). V was cut by 3 bases and J by 5 bases, with 19 bases left in between. The CDR3 runs 16 residues. Germline CDR1 is MNHEY and CDR2 is SMNVEV (reference sequence).

The chain joins TRBV5-6 to TRBJ1-2, with D perhaps TRBD1 (5 bases). The germline V and J ends were trimmed by 3 bases and 4 bases, with 13 bases remaining between them. The CDR3 extends over 14 amino acids. Germline V gives CDR1 SGHDT, CDR2 YYEEEE. The CDR3 DNA sequence: TGTGCCAGCAGCTCCCGGGGGGTTACCTATGGCTACACCTTC. Its translation: CASSSRGVTYGYTF.

This CDR3 reads CASSFPQTLTDTQYF. The CDR3 DNA reads TGTGCCAGCAGCTTTCCACAGACCCTCACAGATACGCAGTATTTT. The rearrangement links TRBV7-9 to TRBJ2-3, with D unresolved. This CDR3 is built from 15 residues. The germline CDR1 and CDR2 sequences are SEHNR and FQNEAQ (reference sequence). V was clipped by 3 bases and J by 2 bases, with 12 bases between them.

V usage is TRBV5-8 and J usage is TRBJ1-5; D not resolved. The CDR3 contains 15 residues. Germline values: CDR1 SGHTS, CDR2 YDEGEE. With 5 bases removed from V and 4 bases from J, the gap between germline ends came to 16 bases. CDR3 loop: CASRSRGGFNQPQHF. CDR3 coding DNA: TGTGCCAGCAGGTCGCGGGGAGGGTTTAATCAGCCCCAGCATTTT. Looking up the rest from reference TRBV5-8 and TRBJ1-5 gives the full variable domain: EAGVTQSPTHLIKTRGQQATLRCSPISGHTSVYWYQQALGLGLQFLLWYDEGEERNRGNFPPRFSGRQFPNYSSELNVNALELEDSALYLCASRSRGGFNQPQHFGDGTRLSIL.

This clone was seen a single time. This sequence joins TRBV14 and TRBJ2-7, with D perhaps TRBD2 (5 bases). V lost 4 bases and J 6 bases, leaving 22 bases between the germline ends. This CDR3 is 16 amino acids long. Germline CDR1 reads SGHDN; CDR2 reads FVKESK. As DNA, the CDR3 is TGTGCCAGCAGCCGATCCGGCGGGTTTGGCGCAGGCGAGCAGTACTTC. It is translated as CASSRSGGFGAGEQYF.

This chain joins TRBV6-6 and TRBJ2-4, with 8 bases aligning to TRBD1. CDR1 MNHNY and CDR2 SVGAGI come from the germline V gene (reference sequence). There are 13 residues in the CDR3. V shed 7 bases and J 10 bases; nucleotides not matched to a gene: 9. The CDR3 loop reads CASKPGQASIQYF. CDR3 coding DNA: TGTGCCAGCAAACCGGGACAGGCCTCAATTCAGTACTTC.

The V and J genes are TRBV4-1 and TRBJ2-4, with a tentative D call TRBD1 (6 bases). Germline V gene lookup returns CDR1 MGHRA and CDR2 YSYEKL. Trimming stripped 1 base from V and 5 bases from J, with 12 bases between. The CDR3 has 15 amino acids. In DNA, the CDR3 is TGCGCCAGCAGCCAAGGTTACGGACAGCAAAACATTCAGTACTTC. Encoded protein: CASSQGYGQQNIQYF.

The chain links TRBV5-1 to TRBJ2-1; no clear D. The V gene lost 0 bases and the J gene lost 8 bases, with 18 bases spanning the gap. This CDR3 spans 16 amino acids. CDR1 and CDR2 (germline): SGHRS, YFSETQ. The DNA of the CDR3 is TGCGCCAGCAGCTTGGCCGGAGCACCATCAATCTATGAGCAGTTCTTC. Protein product: CASSLAGAPSIYEQFF.

This clone has more than one count but fewer than ten. The chain joins TRBV9 to TRBJ1-2; the D gene is possibly TRBD1 (6 bases). CDR1 and CDR2 (germline): SGDLS, YYNGEE. Trimming cost V 0 bases and J 4 bases, with 13 bases left between them. CDR3 length: 15 residues. The CDR3 sequence: CASSVDGTYTYGYTF. The CDR3 nucleotides are TGTGCCAGCAGCGTAGATGGGACATATACCTATGGCTACACCTTC.

V is TRBV19 and J is TRBJ2-2, with TRBD1 matching over 9 bases. Germline CDR1 and CDR2: LNHDA and SQIVND (reference sequence). The V and J ends lost 3 bases and 1 base, in that order; junction bases with no gene match: 9. The CDR3 totals 18 residues. The CDR3 is CASSILAGQGMNTGELFF. In DNA, the CDR3 is TGTGCCAGTAGTATTTTGGCGGGACAGGGAATGAACACCGGGGAGCTGTTTTTT.

The rearrangement uses TRBV20-1 and TRBJ2-7, with D unresolved. The CDR3 totals 11 residues. Trimming took off 0 bases at V and 7 bases at J, with 7 bases between the two ends. Germline loops: CDR1 DFQATT, CDR2 SNEGSKA (reference sequence). In DNA form, the CDR3 reads TGCAGTGCTAGAGATTCGAGGGAGCAGTACTTC. Amino acids: CSARDSREQYF.

V gene TRBV9 combines with J gene TRBJ1-1, with D possibly being TRBD1 (6 bases). Germline V lookup: CDR1 SGDLS, CDR2 YYNGEE. Deletions cut 3 bases from V and 0 bases from J, with 21 bases between. CDR3 length: 18 amino acids. CDR3 region: CASSARMGDTDLNTEAFF. The CDR3 nucleotides are TGTGCCAGCAGCGCCAGGATGGGGGACACAGACTTGAACACTGAAGCTTTCTTT.

V usage is TRBV29-1 and J usage is TRBJ2-5; 13 bases are a match to TRBD2. The CDR3 has 15 residues. The trim removed 8 bases at V and 2 bases at J, leaving 8 bases unmatched. The germline V gene has CDR1 SQVTM and CDR2 ANQGSEA. The CDR3 spells CSLRTSGSRQETQYF. The CDR3 DNA reads TGCAGCCTCAGGACTAGCGGGAGTAGGCAAGAGACCCAGTACTTC.

This chain uses TRBV14 with TRBJ1-4; no definite D call. Per the germline V gene, CDR1 is SGHDN and CDR2 is FVKESK. The CDR3 has 16 amino acids. Trimming cost V 4 bases and J 0 bases, with 12 bases left between them. The CDR3 sequence: CASSRGRLATNEKLFF. As DNA, the CDR3 is TGTGCCAGCAGCCGCGGAAGGTTAGCAACTAATGAAAAACTGTTTTTT.

The chain recombines TRBV4-3 with TRBJ2-2, with TRBD1 matching over 9 bases. The V and J ends lost 1 base and 4 bases, in that order; junction bases with no gene match: 1. Germline CDR1 and CDR2: LGHNA and YSLEER. This CDR3 has 15 residues. The CDR3 bases are TGCGCCAGCAGCCAAGCGGACAGGGGCACCGGGGAGCTGTTTTTT. Protein product: CASSQADRGTGELFF.

The rearrangement uses TRBV6-6 and TRBJ2-7; 10 nucleotides align to TRBD1. There are 15 residues in the CDR3. V lost 6 bases to trimming and J lost 2 bases; unmatched junction nucleotides: 7. The germline gives CDR1 MNHNY, CDR2 SVGAGI (reference sequence). The CDR3 coding sequence is TGTGCCAGCAGCCCTCGGGACAGGGGAGCCTACGAGCAGTACTTC. Translated, it gives CASSPRDRGAYEQYF.

This clone has only one observation. CDR3 amino acids: CASRRTYLTSYEQYF. The CDR3 DNA follows: TGTGCCAGCAGACGGACTTATCTTACCTCCTACGAGCAGTACTTC. The V and J genes are TRBV6-5 and TRBJ2-7; tentatively, D is TRBD2 (5 bases). The CDR3 is made up of 15 amino acids. Deletions cut 6 bases from V and 0 bases from J, with 15 bases between. In germline, CDR1 is MNHEY, CDR2 SVGAGI.

This clone showed up just a few times. The V gene is TRBV7-2, the J gene TRBJ1-5; D possibly corresponds to TRBD1 (6 bases). Trimming removed 2 bases at V and 5 bases at J, with 10 bases between. Germline lookup yields CDR1 SGHTA and CDR2 FQGNSA. The CDR3 has 14 amino acids. CDR3 loop: CASSLTGSDQPQHF. The CDR3 DNA reads as TGTGCCAGCAGCTTAACAGGGAGCGATCAGCCCCAGCATTTT.

In its sample, this clone was seen a few times. This chain uses TRBV6-1 with TRBJ1-1; D is possibly TRBD1 (6 bases). The V and J ends lost 7 bases and 1 base respectively, with 7 bases between them. CDR3 length: 12 residues. Germline assignment: CDR1 MNHNS and CDR2 SASEGT. CDR3 amino acids: CASIQGNTEAFF. Here the CDR3 DNA reads TGTGCCAGCATACAGGGGAACACTGAAGCTTTCTTT.

There are a few counts of this clone. The rearrangement joins TRBV7-8 to TRBJ1-1, with D tentatively TRBD1 (6 bases). Germline V lookup: CDR1 SGHVS, CDR2 FQNEAQ. The V end was cut by 5 bases, the J end by 1 base, with 14 bases between. The CDR3 covers 15 residues. The CDR3 is CASSPVQGQNTEAFF. In DNA, the CDR3 is TGTGCCAGCAGCCCAGTACAGGGACAGAACACTGAAGCTTTCTTT. Combining the CDR3 with reference TRBV7-8 and TRBJ1-1 gives the whole variable domain GAGVSQSPRYKVAKRGQDVALRCDPISGHVSLFWYQQALGQGPEFLTYFQNEAQLDKSGLPSDRFFAERPEGSVSTLKIQRTQQEDSAVYLCASSPVQGQNTEAFFGQGTRLTVV.

V gene TRBV27 combines with J gene TRBJ2-7, with 11 bases matching TRBD1. The germline V gene has CDR1 MNHEY and CDR2 SMNVEV (reference sequence). The CDR3 has 17 amino acids. V was pared by 6 bases and J by 6 bases, with 16 bases of the junction left unmatched. The CDR3 sequence is CASRVFTGTGGFVEQYF. For the CDR3, the DNA is TGTGCCAGCAGAGTATTCACCGGGACAGGGGGGTTCGTCGAGCAGTACTTC.

This clone was detected only a few times. This chain connects TRBV7-9 to TRBJ2-5; TRBD1 might be the D (6 bases). Trimming removed 8 bases from V and 1 base from J, with 23 bases in between. The CDR3 consists of 17 residues. Germline V lookup: CDR1 SEHNR, CDR2 FQNEAQ (reference sequence). Written as DNA, the CDR3 is TGTGCCAGCCTCAAGGGTCACAGGGAATTGGGCCAAGAGACCCAGTACTTC. Translated, it gives CASLKGHRELGQETQYF.

The chain uses TRBV27 and TRBJ1-4; D is perhaps TRBD1 (6 bases). The V end was cut by 6 bases, the J end by 7 bases, with 15 bases between. CDR1 and CDR2 from the germline V gene are MNHEY and SMNVEV (reference sequence). This CDR3 has 14 amino acids. As DNA, the CDR3 is TGTGCCAGCAGCACAGGGAGAGGACGTGAAAAACTGTTTTTT. It translates to CASSTGRGREKLFF.

The sample holds a few counts of this clone. The V gene is TRBV2, the J gene TRBJ1-5, with TRBD1 matching 7 bases. With 6 bases clipped from V and 0 bases from J, the junction kept 11 bases outside the gene matches. There are 17 residues in the CDR3. CDR1 and CDR2 from the germline V gene are SNHLY and FYNNEI. The CDR3 region has the DNA TGTGCCAGCAGAGGTTTAACAGGGGATTTTAGCAATCAGCCCCAGCATTTT. Its protein product is CASRGLTGDFSNQPQHF.

The rearrangement joins TRBV11-2 to TRBJ2-7; possible D gene TRBD2, 6 bases. CDR1 is SGHAT, CDR2 FQNNGV, per germline. V was pared by 1 base and J by 4 bases, with 14 bases between. This CDR3 spans 15 amino acids. The CDR3 DNA follows: TGTGCCAGCAGCTTAGGGCCCCGTGGGGGGTACGAGCAGTACTTC. It encodes CASSLGPRGGYEQYF. Drawing the rest from reference TRBV11-2 and TRBJ2-7, the complete variable domain is EAGVAQSPRYKIIEKRQSVAFWCNPISGHATLYWYQQILGQGPKLLIQFQNNGVVDDSQLPKDRFSAERLKGVDSTLKIQPAKLEDSAVYLCASSLGPRGGYEQYFGPGTRLTVT.

The chain uses TRBV30 and TRBJ1-2; 7 bases agree with TRBD1. Germline CDR1 reads GTSNPN; CDR2 reads SVGIG (reference sequence). V lost 8 bases, J lost 0 bases, and 6 bases stayed unmatched. The CDR3 totals 13 residues. The CDR3 protein is CARDSRANYGYTF. The CDR3, as DNA: TGTGCCCGGGACAGCAGAGCTAACTATGGCTACACCTTC. Full variable domain (rest looked up from reference TRBV30 and TRBJ1-2): SQTIHQWPATLVQPVGSPLSLECTVEGTSNPNLYWYRQAAGRGLQLLFYSVGIGQISSEVPQNLSASRPQDRQFILSSKKLLLSDSGFYLCARDSRANYGYTFGSGTRLTVV.